This T cell receptor (beta chain) comes out of a study of control samples from healthy donors and cancer patients. Data came from immunoSEQ multiplex PCR; TCRdb stores just in-frame clones and leaves some out. Counted here are under 80,000 clones, about 80% occurring once; the ten biggest clones make up under 30%. The origin of this receptor is a man aged 50 to 59 in good health. Sequences were obtained from blood.

The CDR3 sequence is CASSPDPRTDTQYF. The CDR3 coding sequence is TGTGCCAGCAGCCCCGACCCCCGCACAGATACGCAGTATTTT. The V and J genes are TRBV11-2 and TRBJ2-3; no clear D. The CDR3 runs to 14 residues. Trimming pared 5 bases from V and 1 base from J, leaving 10 bases between. Germline CDR1 and CDR2: SGHAT and FQNNGV.